One and the same sample provided the 17 T cell receptor beta chains below, sequenced in a study of OX40 agonist ivuxolimab in advanced cancers. Some clones are missing from TCRdb's copy, which holds only in-frame ones; the method was immunoSEQ multiplex PCR. The sample holds 75,000 to 90,000 clones; 80% to 95% are singletons and the top ten take about 1.1%. The sequences come from CD4+ or CD8+ T cells sorted from blood, collected in a trial of the OX40 agonist ivuxolimab. These receptors were taken from an adult with an advanced solid tumor such as melanoma, head and neck, liver or kidney cancer.

The chain recombines TRBV18 with TRBJ2-3; 9 bases match TRBD1. Germline CDR1 KGHSH, CDR2 LQKENI. Trimming took 0 bases from V and 4 from J; bases not matched to a gene: 5. The CDR3 covers 16 residues. The CDR3 DNA follows: TGTGCCAGCTCACCACCCACGGGACAGGGCTCAGATACGCAGTATTTT. This translates into CASSPPTGQGSDTQYF.

This rearrangement joins TRBV7-9 to TRBJ2-1; 16 bases fit TRBD2. This CDR3 has 16 residues. V lost 4 bases and J lost 9; bases outside the gene matches: 6. Germline CDR1 and CDR2: SEHNR and FQNEAQ (reference sequence). CDR3 sequence reads: CASSSSGTSGRGEQFF. The CDR3 DNA reads as TGTGCCAGCAGCTCCTCCGGGACTAGCGGGAGGGGTGAGCAGTTCTTC.

This chain uses TRBV6-5 with TRBJ2-5, with D perhaps TRBD2 (6 bases). The germline V gene has CDR1 MNHEY and CDR2 SVGAGI. Trimming stripped 6 bases from V and 0 bases from J, with 11 bases between. The CDR3 contains 14 residues. The chain's CDR3 is CASRKGLDQETQYF. The DNA for the CDR3 is TGTGCCAGCAGAAAGGGACTCGACCAAGAGACCCAGTACTTC.

The chain carries TRBV5-4 and TRBJ2-3; D is perhaps TRBD2 (5 bases). The CDR3 is made up of 16 amino acids. Germline V lookup: CDR1 SGHNT, CDR2 YYREEE (reference sequence). V was clipped by 6 bases and J by 0 bases, with 17 bases between them. The CDR3 here is CASTQASISSTDTQYF. For the CDR3, the DNA is TGTGCCAGCACCCAGGCTAGCATCTCTAGCACAGATACGCAGTATTTT.

This chain connects TRBV10-3 to TRBJ2-3; D perhaps matches TRBD2 (5 bases). This CDR3 comprises 11 residues. The V gene's germline CDR1 is ENHRY and CDR2 SYGVKD. V dropped 9 bases and J dropped 5 bases, with 9 bases sitting between them. CDR3 bases: TGTGCCATGGGTCGGGAAGATACGCAGTATTTT. Protein product: CAMGREDTQYF.

The chain combines TRBV10-3 with TRBJ2-1; tentatively, D is TRBD2 (6 bases). This CDR3 is 15 amino acids long. CDR1 and CDR2 from the germline V gene are ENHRY and SYGVKD. The V and J ends lost 4 bases and 9 bases respectively, with 19 bases between them. The CDR3 coding sequence is TGTGCCATCAGTGGGGGACTGGAGAGACGGATTGAGCAGTTCTTC. Amino acid sequence: CAISGGLERRIEQFF.

The chain joins TRBV2 to TRBJ2-7; 11 nucleotides match TRBD2. V trimming: 6 bases; J trimming: 4 bases; junction bases outside the gene matches: 8. CDR1 and CDR2 (germline): SNHLY, FYNNEI. CDR3 length equals 15 residues. The CDR3 DNA sequence: TGTGCCAGCAGAGAACTAGCGGGAGCGACATACGAGCAGTACTTC. Protein: CASRELAGATYEQYF.

The chain has TRBV27 and TRBJ1-5, with D tentatively TRBD1 (6 bases). Trimming pared 6 bases from V and 3 bases from J, leaving 24 bases between. Germline CDR1 is MNHEY and CDR2 is SMNVEV (reference sequence). The CDR3 extends over 18 amino acids. This CDR3 reads CASSPTGQTALVNQPQHF. In nucleotides, the CDR3 is TGTGCCAGCAGCCCGACAGGTCAAACGGCGCTTGTCAATCAGCCCCAGCATTTT.

The chain joins TRBV5-1 to TRBJ2-7; TRBD2 agrees at 11 bases. The V and J ends lost 5 bases and 6 bases, in that order; junction bases with no gene match: 10. Germline V CDR1 and CDR2: SGHRS, YFSETQ. This CDR3 region has 15 residues. This CDR3 reads CASRVAGSGRAEQYF. In DNA, the CDR3 is TGCGCCAGCAGAGTCGCGGGTAGCGGGAGGGCCGAGCAGTACTTC.

The genes are TRBV2 and TRBJ2-5; 11 positions match TRBD2. The CDR3 spans 15 residues. Germline CDR1 SNHLY, CDR2 FYNNEI. V was pared by 6 bases and J by 4 bases, with 7 bases of the junction left unmatched. CDR3 coding DNA: TGTGCCAGCAGCCTAGGGGGACTAGCGGCAGAGACCCAGTACTTC. Protein product: CASSLGGLAAETQYF.

CDR3 bases: TGTGCCAGCGTGAGGGCTAGCCTCGAGCAGTACTTC. Amino acids: CASVRASLEQYF. This sequence joins TRBV2 and TRBJ2-7, with D possibly TRBD2 on 5 matching bases. The CDR3 extends over 12 amino acids. Trimming took off 8 bases at V and 6 bases at J, with 14 bases between the two ends. Germline lookup yields CDR1 SNHLY and CDR2 FYNNEI.

V gene TRBV6-6 combines with J gene TRBJ1-3; D gene ambiguous. Germline values: CDR1 MNHNY, CDR2 SVGAGI (reference sequence). V lost 6 bases and J lost 2, with 14 bases in between. The CDR3 spans 15 residues. CDR3 sequence: CASSFTRDTGNTIYF. The CDR3, as DNA: TGTGCCAGCAGCTTTACTCGGGATACTGGAAACACCATATATTTT.

This clone appeared a single time. The rearrangement links TRBV4-1 to TRBJ2-5; perhaps TRBD2 as D (5 bases). The J call may not be correct, given that the DNA end is closer to TRBJ2-7. The germline gives CDR1 MGHRA, CDR2 YSYEKL. There are 19 residues in the CDR3. CDR3 nucleotides: TGCGCCAGCAGCCAAGAATACGGCCAGCGGCCAGGCGTAACCTACGAGCAGTACTTC. It translates to CASSQEYGQRPGVTYEQYF.

This chain uses TRBV18 with TRBJ1-2; D gene ambiguous. The germline V and J ends were trimmed by 2 bases and 3 bases, with 22 bases remaining between them. The CDR3 covers 18 residues. In germline, CDR1 is KGHSH, CDR2 LQKENI. CDR3 in DNA: TGTGCCAGCTCACCATTGTTCTCCTCTGCTCTTCGGGACTATGGCTACACCTTC. It specifies CASSPLFSSALRDYGYTF.

The CDR3, as DNA: TGTGCCAGACGAGGGGAGACCGGGGAGCTGTTTTTT. As protein: CARRGETGELFF. The chain uses TRBV27 and TRBJ2-2; D is possibly TRBD1 or TRBD2 (5 bases each). Germline V gene data show CDR1 as MNHEY and CDR2 as SMNVEV (reference sequence). The V gene lost 9 bases and the J gene lost 5 bases, with 10 bases spanning the gap. This CDR3 is 12 amino acids long.

The chain is built from TRBV5-1 and TRBJ2-3; 16 positions match TRBD2. Trimming at V came to 4 bases and at J to 5 bases, leaving 7 bases not matched to a gene. This CDR3 is 17 amino acids long. Germline V gene data show CDR1 as SGHRS and CDR2 as YFSETQ. The CDR3, as DNA: TGCGCCAGCAGCACGGGACTAGCGGGAGGGCCGCGAGATACGCAGTATTTT. Residues: CASSTGLAGGPRDTQYF.

This sequence joins TRBV6-1 and TRBJ2-5, with D uncertain. The CDR3 runs to 13 residues. The V end lost 2 bases, the J end lost 4 bases, and 8 bases lay between the germline ends. Germline CDR1 MNHNS, CDR2 SASEGT. The CDR3 DNA is TGTGCCAGCAGTGAAAGTTGGAGAGAGACCCAGTACTTC. Its translation: CASSESWRETQYF.